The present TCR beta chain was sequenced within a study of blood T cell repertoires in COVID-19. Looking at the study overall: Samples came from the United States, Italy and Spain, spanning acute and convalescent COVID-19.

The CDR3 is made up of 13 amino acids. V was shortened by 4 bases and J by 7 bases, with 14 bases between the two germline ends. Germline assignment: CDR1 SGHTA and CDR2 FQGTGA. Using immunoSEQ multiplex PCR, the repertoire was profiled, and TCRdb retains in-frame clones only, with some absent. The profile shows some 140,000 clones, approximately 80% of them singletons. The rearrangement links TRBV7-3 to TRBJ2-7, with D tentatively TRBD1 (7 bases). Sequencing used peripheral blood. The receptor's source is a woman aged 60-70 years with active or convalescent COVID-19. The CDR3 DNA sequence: TGTGCCAGCAGCTCCATCCCAGGGGGGGAGCAGTACTTC. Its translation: CASSSIPGGEQYF.